This TCR beta chain was captured in a study of shared clonotypes between healthy human individuals. About the research overall: Sampling drew on donors who were a couple of women and a few men aged 18 to 49. General study points: Of the naive CD4 clonotypes, around 5.2% were shared across a handful of donors. Large depth notwithstanding, sorted-subset sequencing proved incomplete by rarefaction.

Cells designated naive CD8 were CD45RO-negative and were positively selected for CCR7, with terminally differentiated effector memory CD45RA+ cells excluded. All donors qualified as healthy HIV-negative adults and had experienced no recent acute infections or vaccinations. Comments on this clone: What it recognizes is unknown.

Trimming removed 2 bases at V and 4 bases at J, with 23 bases between. From germline, CDR1 is SGHTS and CDR2 YDEGEE. This CDR3 is built from 18 residues. TCRdb's table, derived via immunoSEQ multiplex PCR, lists solely in-frame clones and lacks some. The profile shows roughly 2,000,000 clones, about 93% of them singletons. V is TRBV5-8 and J is TRBJ2-3; TRBD2 might be the D (6 bases). The sequencing input was naive CD8+ T cells from PBMCs. The TCR sequence derives from a man aged 18 to 30 in good health. Some clones in this sample may be carry-over from other donors' samples. CDR3 sequence (DNA): TGTGCCAGCAGCTTCAGGCACGGGAGTCGCCCACCGTCAGATACGCAGTATTTT. It encodes CASSFRHGSRPPSDTQYF.